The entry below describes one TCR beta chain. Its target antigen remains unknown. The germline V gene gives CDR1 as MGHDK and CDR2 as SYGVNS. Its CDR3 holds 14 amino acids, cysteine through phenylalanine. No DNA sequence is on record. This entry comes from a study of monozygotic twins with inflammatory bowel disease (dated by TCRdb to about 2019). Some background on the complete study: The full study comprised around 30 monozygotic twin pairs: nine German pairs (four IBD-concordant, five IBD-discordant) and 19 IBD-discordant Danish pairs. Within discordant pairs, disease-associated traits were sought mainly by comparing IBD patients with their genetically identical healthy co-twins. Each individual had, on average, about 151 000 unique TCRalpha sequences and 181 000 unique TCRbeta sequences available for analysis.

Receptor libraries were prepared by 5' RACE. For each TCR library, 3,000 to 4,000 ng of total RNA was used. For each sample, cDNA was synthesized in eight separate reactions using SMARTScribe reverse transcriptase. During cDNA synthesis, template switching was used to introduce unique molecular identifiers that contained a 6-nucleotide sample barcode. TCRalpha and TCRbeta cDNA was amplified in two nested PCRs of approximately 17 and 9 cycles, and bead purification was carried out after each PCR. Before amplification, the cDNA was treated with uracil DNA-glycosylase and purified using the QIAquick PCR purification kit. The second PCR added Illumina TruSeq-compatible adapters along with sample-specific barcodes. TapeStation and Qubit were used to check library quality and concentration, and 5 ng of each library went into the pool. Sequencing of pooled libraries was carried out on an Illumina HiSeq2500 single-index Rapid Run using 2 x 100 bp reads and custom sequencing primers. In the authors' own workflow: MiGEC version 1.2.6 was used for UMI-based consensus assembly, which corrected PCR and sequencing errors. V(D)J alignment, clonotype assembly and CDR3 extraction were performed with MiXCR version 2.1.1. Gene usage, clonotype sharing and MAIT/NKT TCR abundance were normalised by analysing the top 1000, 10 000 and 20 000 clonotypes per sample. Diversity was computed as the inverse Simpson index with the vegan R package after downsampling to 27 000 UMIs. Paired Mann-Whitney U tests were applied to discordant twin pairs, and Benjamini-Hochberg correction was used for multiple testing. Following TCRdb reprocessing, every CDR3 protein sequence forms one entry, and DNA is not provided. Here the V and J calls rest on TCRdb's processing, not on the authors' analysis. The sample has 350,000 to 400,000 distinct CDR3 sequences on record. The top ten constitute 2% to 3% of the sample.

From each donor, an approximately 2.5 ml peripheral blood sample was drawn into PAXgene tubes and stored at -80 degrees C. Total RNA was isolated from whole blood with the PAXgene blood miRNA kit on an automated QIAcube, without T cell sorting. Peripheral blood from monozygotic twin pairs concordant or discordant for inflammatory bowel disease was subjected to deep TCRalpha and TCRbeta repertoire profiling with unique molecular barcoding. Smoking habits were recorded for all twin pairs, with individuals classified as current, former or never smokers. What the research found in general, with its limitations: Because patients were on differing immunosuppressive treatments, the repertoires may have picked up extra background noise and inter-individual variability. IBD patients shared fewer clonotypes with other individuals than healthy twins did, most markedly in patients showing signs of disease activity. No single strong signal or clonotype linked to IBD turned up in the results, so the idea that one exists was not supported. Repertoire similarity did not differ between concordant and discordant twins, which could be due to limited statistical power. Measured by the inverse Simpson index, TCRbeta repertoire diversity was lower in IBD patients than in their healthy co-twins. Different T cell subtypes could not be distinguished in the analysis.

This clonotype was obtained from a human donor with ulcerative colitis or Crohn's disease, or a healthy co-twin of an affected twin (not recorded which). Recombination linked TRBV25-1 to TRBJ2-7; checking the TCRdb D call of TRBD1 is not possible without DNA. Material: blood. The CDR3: CASSGGQGENEQYF.